The 16 T cell receptor beta chains presented below share a single source sample, sequenced in a study of T cells in Graves' hyperthyroidism and ophthalmopathy. TCR beta CDR3 sequences were amplified from RNA transcripts. First-round RT-PCR targeting the TCR CDR3 was performed with the HTBI primer set. MiXCR, applied by TCRdb to the multiplex PCR reads, yields one record per CDR3 protein. The sample holds hundreds of thousands of distinct CDR3 sequences; 15% to 20% are singletons and the top ten take around 4%. The sample was blood. The receptors shown here come from a woman in her thirties with Graves' hyperthyroidism.

In its sample, this clonotype was seen a few times. The chain couples TRBV24-1 to TRBJ1-6; D gene ambiguous. Trimming stripped 7 bases from V and 10 bases from J, with 19 bases between. This CDR3 has 15 amino acids. CDR1 is KGHDR, CDR2 SFDVKD, per germline. The CDR3 nucleotides read TGTGCCACCAGCGCCCAGGAAACCGTGGGGTCACCCCTCCACTTT. This sequence encodes CATSAQETVGSPLHF.

This clonotype turned up a few times. The J gene is TRBJ2-1, the V gene TRBV19, with D unclear. Trimming took off 6 bases at V and 0 bases at J, with 6 bases between the two ends. CDR1 LNHDA and CDR2 SQIVND come from the germline V gene (reference sequence). The CDR3 is made up of 13 amino acids. CDR3 in DNA: TGTGCCAGTAGAACCAGCTCCTACAATGAGCAGTTCTTC. This sequence encodes CASRTSSYNEQFF.

The chain is built from TRBV27 and TRBJ2-2; D is possibly TRBD2 (5 bases). Germline CDR1 is MNHEY and CDR2 is SMNVEV (reference sequence). The CDR3 spans 13 residues. V lost 10 bases, J lost 8 bases, and 17 bases lay in between. CDR3 sequence (DNA): TGTGCCACCAGCGGCAGCGAAGCAGGGGAGCTGTTTTTT. This codes for CATSGSEAGELFF.

There are many counts of this clonotype. This sequence joins TRBV10-3 and TRBJ2-1, with TRBD1 matching 8 bases. The trim removed 5 bases at V and 7 bases at J, leaving 10 bases unmatched. The CDR3 sequence is 15 residues long. Germline lookup yields CDR1 ENHRY and CDR2 SYGVKD. The CDR3 bases are TGTGCCATCAGTAGGAATCAGGGGGCGAGGAATGAGCAGTTCTTC. This gives the protein CAISRNQGARNEQFF.

Many counts were recorded for this clonotype. The rearrangement joins TRBV2 to TRBJ1-1; 7 bases fit TRBD1. The germline V gene encodes CDR1 SNHLY and CDR2 FYNNEI. The CDR3 has 14 residues. The J segment lost 0 bases and the V segment lost 6 bases, leaving 4 bases of the junction unmatched. CDR3 DNA sequence: TGTGCCAGCAGGTCCGACAGGGTGAACACTGAAGCTTTCTTT. It encodes CASRSDRVNTEAFF.

The V and J genes are TRBV15 and TRBJ2-3, with D uncertain. Germline-derived CDR1 and CDR2 are LNHNV and YYDKDF (reference sequence). V was shortened by 5 bases and J by 5 bases, with 17 bases between the two germline ends. This CDR3 has 15 amino acids. The CDR3 bases are TGTGCCACCAGCCTTCGGGCGGACGTTCAAGATACGCAGTATTTT. Its protein is CATSLRADVQDTQYF.

This clonotype was seen a few times. The rearrangement links TRBV7-3 to TRBJ2-3; 7 bases line up with TRBD2. The CDR3 totals 14 residues. The V gene end was trimmed by 6 bases and the J gene end by 5 bases; junction bases not matched to a gene: 8. Germline assignment: CDR1 SGHTA and CDR2 FQGTGA. CDR3 DNA sequence: TGTGCCAGCAGTGCCGGGACTACTGTAGATACGCAGTATTTT. It codes for CASSAGTTVDTQYF.

The V gene is TRBV19, the J gene TRBJ1-1; 8 positions match TRBD1. Germline V gene data show CDR1 as LNHDA and CDR2 as SQIVND (reference sequence). CDR3 length equals 13 residues. V lost 9 bases to trimming and J lost 5 bases; unmatched junction nucleotides: 8. The CDR3 sequence: CARGGQGRTEAFF. The CDR3, as DNA: TGTGCCAGGGGTGGACAGGGCCGGACTGAAGCTTTCTTT.

This clonotype appeared many times. V is TRBV6-1 and J is TRBJ1-1, with D tentatively TRBD1 (6 bases). Per germline, CDR1 MNHNS and CDR2 SASEGT. Trimming left V 7 bases short and J 3 bases short, with 21 bases between. This CDR3 has 16 residues. The CDR3 region has the DNA TGTGCCAGCAACTCTGGGACGGGCTCAGGGGACACTGAAGCTTTCTTT. It is translated as CASNSGTGSGDTEAFF.

In this sample, this clonotype turned up a few times. CDR3 coding DNA: TGTGCCAGCAGTTTTAGCGCTAGCGCGCGCACAGATACGCAGTATTTT. Translation gives CASSFSASARTDTQYF. The chain links TRBV28 to TRBJ2-3; TRBD2 might be the D (6 bases). V was shortened by 3 bases and J by 1 base, with 14 bases between the two germline ends. Germline V gene data show CDR1 as MDHEN and CDR2 as SYDVKM. There are 16 residues in the CDR3.

This clonotype was picked up many times. The rearrangement joins TRBV2 to TRBJ1-5; TRBD1 is a possible D gene (5 bases). V was cut by 8 bases and J by 2 bases, with 10 bases left in between. The CDR3 has 13 amino acids. Germline-derived CDR1 and CDR2 are SNHLY and FYNNEI. In DNA form, the CDR3 reads TGTGCCAGCGGGTGGGACGGCAATCAGCCCCAGCATTTT. Translating gives CASGWDGNQPQHF.

This clonotype was seen repeatedly, ten times or more. The chain couples TRBV11-2 to TRBJ2-1; tentatively, D is TRBD2 (5 bases). Trimming shortened V by 5 bases and J by 10 bases, and 15 bases separated the two germline ends. The CDR3 is 13 amino acids. Per germline, CDR1 SGHAT and CDR2 FQNNGV. CDR3 loop: CASSPTIVAEQFF. The CDR3 DNA follows: TGTGCCAGCAGCCCAACGATCGTAGCGGAGCAGTTCTTC.

This clonotype was detected a few times. A much larger clone differs by one base, so this may be a read error. The gene calls are TRBV2 and TRBJ2-1, with D possibly TRBD1 on 5 matching bases. The V end was cut by 3 bases, the J end by 5 bases, with 5 bases between. This CDR3 has 12 amino acids. CDR1 SNHLY and CDR2 FYNNEI come from the germline V gene. The CDR3: CASSDRDNEQFF. The CDR3 DNA is TGTGCCAGCAGTGACAGGGACAATGAGCAGTTCTTC.

This chain uses TRBV19 with TRBJ1-5, with unresolved D. CDR3 length: 15 amino acids. Germline V gives CDR1 LNHDA, CDR2 SQIVND (reference sequence). V was clipped by 5 bases and J by 3 bases, with 14 bases between them. CDR3 sequence: CASSGQNSINQPQHF. DNA of the CDR3: TGTGCCAGTAGTGGTCAGAATAGCATCAATCAGCCCCAGCATTTT.

The sample holds many counts of this clonotype. The chain combines TRBV6-2 or TRBV6-3 with TRBJ1-5; D gene uncertain. This CDR3 comprises 14 residues. The germline gives CDR1 MNHEY, CDR2 SVGEGT. V lost 0 bases and J lost 7, with 10 bases in between. CDR3 DNA: TGTGCCAGCAGTTACTCTACGGCTAGACAGCCCCAGCATTTT. Its protein is CASSYSTARQPQHF.

This chain joins TRBV24-1 and TRBJ2-1; D perhaps matches TRBD1 (6 bases). Germline-derived CDR1 and CDR2 are KGHDR and SFDVKD. Trimming stripped 1 base from V and 4 bases from J, with 10 bases between. The CDR3 runs to 15 residues. The CDR3 DNA reads as TGTGCCACCAGTGATTTATACAGGGAATACAATGAGCAGTTCTTC. Protein: CATSDLYREYNEQFF.